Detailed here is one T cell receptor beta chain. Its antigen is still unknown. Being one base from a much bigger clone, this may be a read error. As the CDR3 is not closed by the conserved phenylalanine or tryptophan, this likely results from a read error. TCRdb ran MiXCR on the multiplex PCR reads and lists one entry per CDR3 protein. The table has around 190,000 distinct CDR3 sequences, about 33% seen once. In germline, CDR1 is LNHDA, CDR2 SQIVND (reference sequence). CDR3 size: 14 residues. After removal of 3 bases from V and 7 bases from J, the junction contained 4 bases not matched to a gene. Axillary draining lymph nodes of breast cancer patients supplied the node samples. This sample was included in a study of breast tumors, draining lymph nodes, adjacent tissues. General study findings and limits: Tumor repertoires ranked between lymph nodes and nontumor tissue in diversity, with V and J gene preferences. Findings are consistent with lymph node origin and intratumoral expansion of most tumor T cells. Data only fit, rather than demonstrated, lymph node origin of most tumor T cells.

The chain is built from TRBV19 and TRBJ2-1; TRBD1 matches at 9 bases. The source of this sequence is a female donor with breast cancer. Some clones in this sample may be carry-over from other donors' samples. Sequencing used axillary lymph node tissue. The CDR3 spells CASSMGTGWNEQFV. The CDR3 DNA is TGTGCCAGTAGTATGGGGACAGGGTGGAATGAGCAGTTCGTC.